Listed below are T cell receptor beta chains from one sample, sequenced in a study of siplizumab effects on memory and regulatory T cells. Clones were read by immunoSEQ multiplex PCR, and TCRdb kept only the in-frame ones, dropping some. This repertoire shows more than 85,000 clones, roughly nine tenths found once; its top ten account for approximately 0.71%. Material: Tregs sorted from blood. The receptors were gathered from a human donor in good health. The CDR3 runs from the conserved cysteine through the conserved F or W. Fields, in order: J gene, D gene, V gene, clone size, CDR3 DNA, CDR3 protein. The D gene is left open where the match is weak. Not every row has a clone size; where given, it reads once, few, many or a size class.

J gene: TRBJ2-7; D gene: .; V gene: TRBV7-3; clone size: once; CDR3 DNA: TGTGCCAGCAGTCTGGGGACCTCCCTCCACGAGCAGTACTTC; CDR3 protein: CASSLGTSLHEQYF
J gene: TRBJ1-2; D gene: .; V gene: TRBV5-1; clone size: .; CDR3 DNA: TGCGCCAGCTCTCCTTCGCCTGGGGGCTACACCTTC; CDR3 protein: CASSPSPGGYTF
J gene: TRBJ2-7; D gene: TRBD2; V gene: TRBV5-6; clone size: .; CDR3 DNA: TGTGCCAGCAGCGCGGCTAGCGGACTCTACGAGCAGTACTTC; CDR3 protein: CASSAASGLYEQYF
J gene: TRBJ1-2; D gene: TRBD1; V gene: TRBV9; clone size: .; CDR3 DNA: TGTGCCAGCAGCCAACTTGATAAAACAGGGGGCTTGGACTATGGCTACACCTTC; CDR3 protein: CASSQLDKTGGLDYGYTF
J gene: TRBJ1-1; D gene: .; V gene: TRBV5-6; clone size: .; CDR3 DNA: TGTGCCAGCAGCTTGATTGGGGTTAACACTGAAGCTTTCTTT; CDR3 protein: CASSLIGVNTEAFF
J gene: TRBJ2-3; D gene: .; V gene: TRBV2; clone size: .; CDR3 DNA: TGTGCCAGCAGGAATATCGGGGTGGGGACGATCAGATCGAAGGTAGATACGCAGTATTTT; CDR3 protein: CASRNIGVGTIRSKVDTQYF
J gene: TRBJ2-4; D gene: TRBD1; V gene: TRBV4-1; clone size: .; CDR3 DNA: TGCGCCAGCAGCCCGGACAGGGTGAAGGGGTGGTTAGGACTGGCCAAAAACATTCAGTACTTC; CDR3 protein: CASSPDRVKGWLGLAKNIQYF
J gene: TRBJ1-2; D gene: .; V gene: TRBV6-1; clone size: .; CDR3 DNA: TGTGCCAGCAGTGAATACGAGTTAGGTGGCTACACCTTC; CDR3 protein: CASSEYELGGYTF
J gene: TRBJ1-5; D gene: TRBD1; V gene: TRBV2; clone size: .; CDR3 DNA: TGTGCCAGCAAGAAAGCGGGACAGAGCAATCAGCCCCAGCATTTT; CDR3 protein: CASKKAGQSNQPQHF
J gene: TRBJ1-1; D gene: TRBD1; V gene: TRBV5-6; clone size: .; CDR3 DNA: TGTGCCAGCCGCTTATACGGACAGGGGAACACTGAAGCTTTCTTT; CDR3 protein: CASRLYGQGNTEAFF
J gene: TRBJ2-7; D gene: .; V gene: TRBV5-1; clone size: few; CDR3 DNA: TGCGCCAGCAGCTTTCGGGGGGCGAGGGGGAGCGGTTTACCCTACGAGCAGTACTTC; CDR3 protein: CASSFRGARGSGLPYEQYF
J gene: TRBJ2-7; D gene: .; V gene: TRBV19; clone size: .; CDR3 DNA: TGTGCCAGTAGTATAGATGGAACAGTTACCTACGAGCAGTACTTC; CDR3 protein: CASSIDGTVTYEQYF
J gene: TRBJ2-1; D gene: .; V gene: TRBV9; clone size: .; CDR3 DNA: TGTGCCAGCAGCGTCCCAGGGACTCGCGGGCAGTTCTTC; CDR3 protein: CASSVPGTRGQFF
J gene: TRBJ2-2; D gene: TRBD1; V gene: TRBV7-7; clone size: .; CDR3 DNA: TGTGCTAGCAGCCCTAACAGGGGGCTGAACACCGGGGAGCTGTTTTTT; CDR3 protein: CASSPNRGLNTGELFF
J gene: TRBJ2-5; D gene: .; V gene: TRBV10-1; clone size: .; CDR3 DNA: TGCGCCAGCAGTGAGGCCGGGTTGGAGACCCAGTACTTC; CDR3 protein: CASSEAGLETQYF
J gene: TRBJ2-1; D gene: TRBD2; V gene: TRBV5-1; clone size: once; CDR3 DNA: TGCGCCAGCAGCAGAAAGATAGCGGGAGGGATTTACAATGAGCAGTTCTTC; CDR3 protein: CASSRKIAGGIYNEQFF
J gene: TRBJ2-1; D gene: TRBD2; V gene: TRBV9; clone size: .; CDR3 DNA: TGTGCCAGCAGCCGTCTAGGGGAGGGCTATTACAATGAGCAGTTCTTC; CDR3 protein: CASSRLGEGYYNEQFF
J gene: TRBJ1-5; D gene: .; V gene: TRBV6-6; clone size: .; CDR3 DNA: TGTGCCAGCAGCCTCGGACAGATTAGCAATCAGCCCCAGCATTTT; CDR3 protein: CASSLGQISNQPQHF
J gene: TRBJ2-3; D gene: .; V gene: TRBV9; clone size: .; CDR3 DNA: TGTGCCAGCAGCGTAGTGACCAACACAGATACGCAGTATTTT; CDR3 protein: CASSVVTNTDTQYF
J gene: TRBJ2-2; D gene: .; V gene: TRBV28; clone size: .; CDR3 DNA: TGTGCCAGCAGTCCCCCCATAGGTTTGAAGGAGCTAAGCGGGGAGCTGTTTTTT; CDR3 protein: CASSPPIGLKELSGELFF
J gene: TRBJ1-5; D gene: .; V gene: TRBV28; clone size: .; CDR3 DNA: TGTGCCAGCAGTAAGAATCAGCCCCAGCATTTT; CDR3 protein: CASSKNQPQHF
J gene: TRBJ1-1; D gene: .; V gene: TRBV7-9; clone size: few; CDR3 DNA: TGTGCCAGCAGCTTAGCGCGAATAACTGAAGCTTTCTTT; CDR3 protein: CASSLARITEAFF
J gene: TRBJ2-7; D gene: TRBD2; V gene: TRBV6-9; clone size: .; CDR3 DNA: TGTGGTGGTCTAGCGGGCCCCAGCCTGTGCTCCTACGAGCAGTACTTC; CDR3 protein: CGGLAGPSLCSYEQYF
J gene: TRBJ2-3; D gene: .; V gene: TRBV5-1; clone size: .; CDR3 DNA: TGCGCCAGCAGTCCCCGGACAGATACGCAGTATTTT; CDR3 protein: CASSPRTDTQYF
J gene: TRBJ2-3; D gene: TRBD2; V gene: TRBV9; clone size: .; CDR3 DNA: TGTGCCAGCAGCGTCGGGACTAGCGGAGATACGCAGTATTTT; CDR3 protein: CASSVGTSGDTQYF
J gene: TRBJ2-2; D gene: TRBD2; V gene: TRBV2; clone size: .; CDR3 DNA: TGTGCCAGCAGTCCTCGGACTAGCGGGAACACCGGGGAGCTGTTTTTT; CDR3 protein: CASSPRTSGNTGELFF
J gene: TRBJ1-6; D gene: .; V gene: TRBV7-9; clone size: .; CDR3 DNA: TGTGCCAGCACCAATCGCATGGGGTATAATTCACCCCTCCACTTT; CDR3 protein: CASTNRMGYNSPLHF
J gene: TRBJ2-5; D gene: TRBD2; V gene: TRBV10-1; clone size: .; CDR3 DNA: TGCGCCAGCAGTTTCGGACTAGCGGGAAGTGGGCTGGAGACCCAGTACTTC; CDR3 protein: CASSFGLAGSGLETQYF
J gene: TRBJ2-6; D gene: .; V gene: TRBV7-9; clone size: .; CDR3 DNA: TGTGCCAGCAGCTCTGAAATCTCTGGGGCCAACGTCCTGACTTTC; CDR3 protein: CASSSEISGANVLTF
J gene: TRBJ1-2; D gene: .; V gene: TRBV27; clone size: .; CDR3 DNA: TGTGCCAGCAGTTTTCTAAGCGGGGATGGCTACACCTTC; CDR3 protein: CASSFLSGDGYTF